Listed below are T cell receptor beta chains from one sample, sequenced in a study of blood T cell repertoires in COVID-19. Assay used: immunoSEQ multiplex PCR; TCRdb lists only in-frame clones, some missing. The sample yields over 75,000 clones, approximately 79% seen once. Sequenced: peripheral blood. These receptors all come from a man aged 65-85 years with acute or convalescent COVID-19. CDR3s include the opening cysteine and the closing phenylalanine or tryptophan. Each record gives: J gene, D gene, V gene, clone size, CDR3 protein, CDR3 DNA. D genes are given only for firm matches. Clone size, where shown, is once, few, many, or a class for clones that have expanded.

J: TRBJ2-1
D: -
V: TRBV19
size: -
CDR3: CASKGGGYEQFF
DNA: TGTGCCAGTAAAGGGGGGGGCTATGAGCAGTTCTTC

J: TRBJ2-1
D: TRBD2
V: TRBV11-2
size: -
CDR3: CASSPSGGAGEQFF
DNA: TGTGCCAGCAGCCCCAGCGGGGGGGCAGGTGAGCAGTTCTTC

J: TRBJ2-1
D: TRBD2
V: TRBV6-4
size: -
CDR3: CASSDRSGGYNEQFF
DNA: TGTGCCAGCAGTGACCGTAGCGGGGGGTACAATGAGCAGTTCTTC

J: TRBJ2-5
D: TRBD2
V: TRBV2
size: -
CDR3: CASSDRAGTEETQYF
DNA: TGTGCCAGCAGTGACCGAGCGGGGACGGAAGAGACCCAGTACTTC

J: TRBJ1-2
D: TRBD1
V: TRBV6-5
size: few
CDR3: CASSYGQELIYGYTF
DNA: TGTGCCAGCAGTTACGGACAGGAGCTCATCTATGGCTACACCTTC

J: TRBJ1-4
D: -
V: TRBV18
size: -
CDR3: CASSPPQGEKLFF
DNA: TGTGCCAGCTCACCACCTCAGGGGGAAAAACTGTTTTTT

J: TRBJ2-5
D: -
V: TRBV5-1
size: -
CDR3: CASSLRQGRIETQYF
DNA: TGCGCCAGCAGCTTGAGGCAGGGGCGGATAGAGACCCAGTACTTC

J: TRBJ1-2
D: -
V: TRBV30
size: -
CDR3: CAWSVQTVSLYGYTF
DNA: TGTGCCTGGAGTGTACAGACAGTAAGCCTCTATGGCTACACCTTC

J: TRBJ1-2
D: -
V: TRBV3-1/TRBV3-2
size: -
CDR3: CASNRAGDGYTF
DNA: TGTGCCAGCAATCGAGCAGGGGATGGCTACACCTTC

J: TRBJ2-2
D: -
V: TRBV30
size: -
CDR3: CAWSVFGELFF
DNA: TGTGCCTGGAGTGTCTTTGGGGAGCTGTTTTTT

J: TRBJ2-7
D: TRBD2
V: TRBV3-1/TRBV3-2
size: -
CDR3: CASATSSDEQYF
DNA: TGTGCCAGTGCGACTAGCTCTGACGAGCAGTACTTC

J: TRBJ1-3
D: -
V: TRBV28
size: -
CDR3: CASSPRSGGAIYF
DNA: TGTGCCAGCAGTCCCCGTTCCGGAGGGGCCATATATTTT

J: TRBJ2-4
D: TRBD1
V: TRBV5-8
size: -
CDR3: CASSLGGPGTGNIQYF
DNA: TGTGCCAGCAGCTTGGGAGGACCCGGGACAGGAAACATTCAGTACTTC

J: TRBJ2-1
D: -
V: TRBV28
size: -
CDR3: CASRDMSSYNEQFF
DNA: TGTGCCAGCCGGGACATGAGCTCCTACAATGAGCAGTTCTTC

J: TRBJ1-3
D: -
V: TRBV27
size: once
CDR3: CASSYRNSSGNTIYF
DNA: TGTGCCAGCAGTTACAGAAACTCATCTGGAAACACCATATATTTT

J: TRBJ1-2
D: -
V: TRBV24-1
size: -
CDR3: CATSDWAKSYGYTF
DNA: TGTGCCACCAGTGATTGGGCAAAGTCCTATGGCTACACCTTC

J: TRBJ2-3
D: -
V: TRBV11-2
size: few
CDR3: CASSLSGQRTDTQYF
DNA: TGTGCCAGCAGCTTATCCGGACAGCGCACAGATACGCAGTATTTT

J: TRBJ1-2
D: TRBD1
V: TRBV2
size: -
CDR3: CASRRTGTYGYTF
DNA: TGTGCCAGCAGGAGGACAGGGACCTATGGCTACACCTTC

J: TRBJ2-7
D: -
V: TRBV11-3
size: -
CDR3: CASSRRHHSYEQYF
DNA: TGTGCCAGCAGCCGTCGACACCACTCCTACGAGCAGTACTTC

J: TRBJ2-5
D: -
V: TRBV27
size: -
CDR3: CASRGGGMTQYF
DNA: TGTGCCAGCAGGGGCGGGGGCATGACCCAGTACTTC

J: TRBJ2-1
D: TRBD1
V: TRBV13
size: -
CDR3: CASSLYRGDEQFF
DNA: TGTGCCAGCAGTCTTTACAGGGGAGATGAGCAGTTCTTC

J: TRBJ2-7
D: -
V: TRBV4-1
size: -
CDR3: CASSDTYEQYF
DNA: TGCGCCAGCAGCGACACCTACGAGCAGTACTTC

J: TRBJ2-7
D: TRBD1
V: TRBV6-5
size: -
CDR3: CASSYRAGTGLEEYF
DNA: TGTGCCAGCAGTTACCGCGCCGGGACAGGGTTGGAAGAGTACTTC

J: TRBJ1-1
D: -
V: TRBV19
size: once
CDR3: CASSLRQNTEAFF
DNA: TGTGCCAGTAGTTTGAGACAGAACACTGAAGCTTTCTTT

J: TRBJ2-3
D: TRBD2
V: TRBV5-1
size: -
CDR3: CASSPGLAGGSDTQYF
DNA: TGCGCCAGCAGCCCGGGACTAGCGGGGGGGTCAGATACGCAGTATTTT

J: TRBJ2-3
D: -
V: TRBV7-9
size: few
CDR3: CASSLDIAGGGGNTQYF
DNA: TGTGCCAGCAGCTTGGATATTGCAGGGGGCGGGGGAAATACGCAGTATTTT

J: TRBJ1-3
D: -
V: TRBV7-9
size: -
CDR3: CASSSGALGKGHSGNTIYF
DNA: TGTGCCAGCAGCTCAGGGGCCCTAGGGAAGGGCCACTCTGGAAACACCATATATTTT

J: TRBJ2-3
D: -
V: TRBV30
size: -
CDR3: CAWITGTSTDTQYF
DNA: TGTGCCTGGATCACCGGGACTAGCACAGATACGCAGTATTTT

J: TRBJ1-2
D: -
V: TRBV3-1/TRBV3-2
size: -
CDR3: CASSPPGWGDNYGYTF
DNA: TGTGCCAGCAGCCCCCCCGGCTGGGGGGACAACTATGGCTACACCTTC

J: TRBJ1-4
D: TRBD1
V: TRBV5-1
size: few
CDR3: CASSKDRANEKLFF
DNA: TGCGCCAGCAGCAAGGACAGGGCAAATGAAAAACTGTTTTTT

J: TRBJ1-2
D: -
V: TRBV5-5
size: once
CDR3: CASSSSGTYGYTF
DNA: TGTGCCAGCAGCTCCTCGGGAACCTATGGCTACACCTTC

J: TRBJ2-1
D: -
V: TRBV24-1
size: -
CDR3: CATSDGGGPYNEQFF
DNA: TGTGCCACCAGTGATGGGGGGGGGCCATACAATGAGCAGTTCTTC

J: TRBJ2-7
D: -
V: TRBV6-4
size: -
CDR3: CASSDSQGEQYF
DNA: TGTGCCAGCAGTGACTCCCAGGGAGAGCAGTACTTC

J: TRBJ1-2
D: -
V: TRBV10-3
size: -
CDR3: CAITGNYGYTF
DNA: TGTGCCATCACGGGGAACTATGGCTACACCTTC

J: TRBJ2-1
D: TRBD2
V: TRBV5-5
size: few
CDR3: CASSLNFLAGSYNEQFF
DNA: TGTGCCAGCAGCTTGAATTTCCTAGCGGGGTCTTACAATGAGCAGTTCTTC

J: TRBJ2-6
D: TRBD1
V: TRBV4-2
size: -
CDR3: CASSQRTGSGANVLTF
DNA: TGTGCCAGCAGCCAGAGGACAGGGTCTGGGGCCAACGTCCTGACTTTC

J: TRBJ1-2
D: -
V: TRBV6-5
size: -
CDR3: CASSYVPGNYGYTF
DNA: TGTGCCAGCAGTTACGTTCCAGGAAACTATGGCTACACCTTC

J: TRBJ2-3
D: TRBD2
V: TRBV4-1
size: -
CDR3: CASGGRDTQYF
DNA: TGCGCCTCGGGGGGAAGAGATACGCAGTATTTT

J: TRBJ1-1
D: TRBD1
V: TRBV30
size: -
CDR3: CAWSRQGNTEAFF
DNA: TGTGCCTGGAGCCGACAGGGTAACACTGAAGCTTTCTTT

J: TRBJ2-1
D: -
V: TRBV7-3
size: -
CDR3: CASSAAGAGDEQFF
DNA: TGTGCCAGCAGCGCCGCGGGGGCCGGGGATGAGCAGTTCTTC

J: TRBJ1-3
D: -
V: TRBV3-1/TRBV3-2
size: few
CDR3: CASSQDTVSGNTIYF
DNA: TGTGCCAGCAGCCAAGATACGGTCTCTGGAAACACCATATATTTT

J: TRBJ1-6
D: TRBD1
V: TRBV7-8
size: -
CDR3: CASSEQGQAINSPLHF
DNA: TGTGCCAGCAGCGAACAGGGACAGGCGATTAATTCACCCCTCCACTTT

J: TRBJ1-4
D: TRBD1
V: TRBV4-2
size: few
CDR3: CASSPDRGWEKLFF
DNA: TGTGCCAGCAGCCCTGACAGGGGTTGGGAAAAACTGTTTTTT

J: TRBJ2-2
D: TRBD1
V: TRBV5-5
size: -
CDR3: CASSFIHRGQPGELFF
DNA: TGTGCCAGCAGCTTTATTCACAGGGGGCAACCCGGGGAGCTGTTTTTT

J: TRBJ2-3
D: -
V: TRBV7-2
size: -
CDR3: CASSPGGSGDTQYF
DNA: TGTGCCAGCAGCCCGGGGGGCTCGGGAGATACGCAGTATTTT